This T cell receptor (beta chain) was sequenced during a study of blood T cell repertoires in COVID-19. At the level of the study: Collection of acute and convalescent COVID-19 samples took place in the United States, Italy and Spain.

The table lists this clone with a count of one. The CDR3 is 16 amino acids. Germline V gene sequence: CDR1 SGHVS, CDR2 FNYEAQ. Trimming removed 5 bases at V and 1 base at J, with 15 bases between. Original processing notes: The authors estimated nucleated cell counts from reference gene primer amplification. The assay was immunoSEQ multiplex PCR, and TCRdb's table has in-frame clones only and misses some. D and trimming come from the DNA, and the V and J calls and clone size come from that table. The table has 250,000 to 300,000 clones, 70% to 90% seen once. This sequence originates from a middle-aged woman who had recovered from COVID-19. This rearrangement joins TRBV7-6 to TRBJ2-1, with a weak D call TRBD2 (6 bases). The source material was peripheral blood. CDR3 region: CASSPRGRGSYNEQFF. The DNA of the CDR3 is TGTGCCAGCAGCCCCCGGGGGAGAGGGTCCTACAATGAGCAGTTCTTC.